This T cell receptor beta chain was captured by sequencing in a study of cytotoxic CD8 clonotypes in ibrutinib-treated CLL. Background on the study: The patients comprised roughly 10 relapsed/refractory and around 14 treatment-naive cases, 17 to 18 IGHV unmutated.

The CDR3 consists of 17 residues. Germline loops: CDR1 SGDLS, CDR2 YYNGEE. The V and J ends lost 3 bases and 6 bases, in that order; junction bases with no gene match: 15. Profiled with immunoSEQ multiplex PCR; TCRdb holds only in-frame clones, not every one. The data hold some 200,000 clones, with approximately 79% observed a single time. The receptor was isolated from a human donor with chronic lymphocytic leukemia. The chain carries TRBV9 and TRBJ2-1; 7 bases match TRBD1. The sample here was PBMCs, taken after 12 months of ibrutinib treatment. The CDR3 spells CASSGSPSAYRGNEQFF. The CDR3 DNA is TGTGCCAGCAGCGGTAGCCCCTCCGCATACAGGGGCAATGAGCAGTTCTTC.